This passage covers 32 T cell receptor beta chains from one sample sequenced in a study of breast tumors, draining lymph nodes, adjacent tissues. TCRdb called the multiplex PCR reads again in MiXCR, with one record for every CDR3 protein. Seen here are about 47,000 distinct CDR3 sequences, more than 20% observed once, and the top ten hold approximately 8%. The specimen was breast tumor tissue. These receptors were taken from a female donor with breast cancer. Some clones in this sample may be carry-over from other donors' samples.

This clonotype was detected ten times or more. This chain joins TRBV20-1 and TRBJ2-1; D not resolved. CDR1 is DFQATT, CDR2 SNEGSKA, per germline (reference sequence). The ends were cut back, 3 bases at V and 5 bases at J, with 11 bases in the middle. The CDR3 runs to 13 residues. In DNA form, the CDR3 reads TGCAGTGCTAGTGGGGAATCGGACAATGAGCAGTTCTTC. Encoded protein: CSASGESDNEQFF.

This clonotype was recorded many times. The rearrangement joins TRBV5-8 to TRBJ2-7; maybe TRBD1 (5 bases). The germline CDR1 and CDR2 sequences are SGHTS and YDEGEE. The length of the CDR3 is 15 residues. The V and J ends lost 7 bases and 3 bases respectively, with 20 bases between them. Here the CDR3 DNA reads TGTGCCAGCGCGACTCAAGGGTGGGGCATCTACGAGCAGTACTTC. It specifies CASATQGWGIYEQYF.

This chain uses TRBV11-2 with TRBJ2-1; 7 bases are shared with TRBD2. V lost 5 bases to trimming and J lost 1 base; unmatched junction nucleotides: 8. Germline assignment: CDR1 SGHAT and CDR2 FQNNGV. The CDR3 spans 16 residues. CDR3 in amino acids: CASSLPGGGSYNEQFF. The CDR3, as DNA: TGTGCCAGCAGCCTCCCTGGGGGAGGGTCCTACAATGAGCAGTTCTTC.

This clonotype was seen repeatedly, ten times or more. The chain carries TRBV18 and TRBJ2-7, with TRBD1 as a possible D gene (5 bases). Between the trimmed V and J ends, which lost 3 bases and 7 bases, there was a span of 16 bases. Germline assignment: CDR1 KGHSH and CDR2 LQKENI. The CDR3 consists of 14 residues. The CDR3 bases are TGTGCCAGCTCACCTCCGACAGCCCTGGGTGAGCAGTACTTC. It specifies CASSPPTALGEQYF.

The chain combines TRBV3-1 with TRBJ2-5; D call uncertain. This CDR3 is 17 amino acids long. CDR1 is LGHDT and CDR2 is YNNKEL in the germline V gene (reference sequence). Trimming cost V 3 bases and J 4 bases, with 21 bases left between them. CDR3 region: CASSQFQAPADRETQYF. CDR3 nucleotides: TGTGCCAGCAGCCAGTTCCAGGCGCCTGCCGACCGAGAGACCCAGTACTTC.

Details on this clonotype: Given a much more abundant clone one base away, this may be a read error. The gene calls are TRBV27 and TRBJ1-2, with 11 bases lining up with TRBD1. Trimming cost V 7 bases and J 8 bases; bases outside gene matches: 9. CDR3 size: 14 residues. Germline-derived CDR1 and CDR2 are MNHEY and SMNVEV (reference sequence). The CDR3 here is CASNPDRGRGGYTF. In nucleotides, the CDR3 is TGTGCCAGCAATCCGGACAGGGGGCGGGGAGGCTACACCTTC.

This clonotype was picked up many times. The chain is built from TRBV6-1 and TRBJ1-3; the D gene is possibly TRBD1 (5 bases). The CDR3 loop spans 18 amino acids. V dropped 4 bases and J dropped 6 bases, with 25 bases sitting between them. CDR1 and CDR2 (germline): MNHNS, SASEGT. CDR3 region: CASSVAKRTRGSLNTIYF. CDR3 DNA sequence: TGTGCCAGCAGTGTCGCTAAAAGGACACGAGGTTCCCTAAACACCATATATTTT.

The chain employs TRBV2 and TRBJ2-2; D is possibly TRBD2 (6 bases). The CDR3 sequence is 14 residues long. Trimming removed 6 bases from V and 5 bases from J, with 13 bases in between. Germline V gene lookup returns CDR1 SNHLY and CDR2 FYNNEI. CDR3 sequence reads: CASSQLAITGELFF. Written as DNA, the CDR3 is TGTGCCAGCAGCCAACTAGCAATAACCGGGGAGCTGTTTTTT.

This clonotype was found many times. The V and J genes are TRBV28 and TRBJ1-2; 10 bases map to TRBD1. The germline CDR1 and CDR2 sequences are MDHEN and SYDVKM. Trimming cost V 6 bases and J 2 bases; bases outside gene matches: 3. This CDR3 is built from 14 residues. CDR3 residues: CASRKTGGNYGYTF. In DNA, the CDR3 is TGTGCCAGCAGGAAGACAGGGGGCAACTATGGCTACACCTTC.

This clonotype was observed a handful of times. The V and J genes are TRBV9 and TRBJ1-3; no clear D. Trimming shortened V by 3 bases and J by 0 bases, and 13 bases separated the two germline ends. This CDR3 contains 16 residues. Germline-derived CDR1 and CDR2 are SGDLS and YYNGEE. The CDR3 bases are TGTGCCAGCAGCGCCCACGCGGGGAGCTCTGGAAACACCATATATTTT. Translating it yields CASSAHAGSSGNTIYF. The variable domain in full, with the rest retrieved from reference TRBV9 and TRBJ1-3, is DSGVTQTPKHLITATGQRVTLRCSPRSGDLSVYWYQQSLDQGLQFLIQYYNGEERAKGNILERFSAQQFPDLHSELNLSSLELGDSALYFCASSAHAGSSGNTIYFGEGSWLTVV.

This clonotype was found many times. The chain couples TRBV4-1 to TRBJ2-1; 8 bases map to TRBD2. With 6 bases clipped from V and 2 bases from J, the junction kept 12 bases outside the gene matches. CDR3 length: 17 amino acids. CDR1 is MGHRA and CDR2 is YSYEKL in the germline V gene. The CDR3 region is CASSRRAAREAYNEQFF. CDR3 DNA: TGCGCCAGCAGTCGGAGAGCTGCGCGGGAGGCCTACAATGAGCAGTTCTTC.

The table lists this clonotype with many counts. This rearrangement joins TRBV12-3 or TRBV12-4 to TRBJ1-2; perhaps TRBD1 as D (5 bases). V lost 5 bases and J lost 6, with 7 bases in between. The CDR3 totals 11 residues. The CDR3 bases are TGTGCCAGCAGTCGGGGCGATGGCTACACCTTC. It codes for CASSRGDGYTF.

This clonotype showed up just a few times. The chain is built from TRBV28 and TRBJ2-7; 8 nucleotides line up with TRBD2. CDR1 and CDR2 (germline): MDHEN, SYDVKM. V was clipped by 5 bases and J by 5 bases; unmatched bases: 11. This CDR3 comprises 15 residues. CDR3 sequence (DNA): TGTGCCAGCAGTGACGCCCGAATAGCGGGAAACGAGCAGTACTTC. It yields the protein CASSDARIAGNEQYF.

This clonotype was seen repeatedly, ten times or more. The J gene is TRBJ2-1, the V gene TRBV6-2 or TRBV6-3; 8 nucleotides line up with TRBD2. Germline V gives CDR1 MNHEY, CDR2 SVGEGT. The CDR3 extends over 15 amino acids. After removal of 7 bases from V and 9 bases from J, the junction contained 14 bases not matched to a gene. For the CDR3, the DNA is TGTGCCAGCACCACCATTACGGGGGGGCCGGGTGAGCAGTTCTTC. Protein sequence: CASTTITGGPGEQFF.

The chain recombines TRBV12-3 or TRBV12-4 with TRBJ2-3; D is ambiguous. V lost 4 bases, J lost 0 bases, and 11 bases lay in between. The length of the CDR3 is 15 residues. The CDR3 loop is CASSSERSSTDTQYF. CDR3 in DNA: TGTGCCAGCAGTTCAGAGAGATCCAGCACAGATACGCAGTATTTT.

The chain has TRBV7-8 and TRBJ2-3; a possible D gene is TRBD2 (6 bases). This CDR3 comprises 15 residues. CDR1 SGHVS and CDR2 FQNEAQ come from the germline V gene. V shed 2 bases and J shed 4 bases, with 13 bases lying between them. This CDR3 is CASSLLAFRPDTQYF. CDR3 sequence (DNA): TGTGCCAGCAGCTTACTAGCGTTTAGACCAGATACGCAGTATTTT.

This clonotype was seen many times. The rearrangement uses TRBV20-1 and TRBJ2-7; D unresolved. The V end lost 3 bases, the J end lost 0 bases, and 6 bases lay between the germline ends. CDR3 length equals 12 residues. The germline V gene encodes CDR1 DFQATT and CDR2 SNEGSKA (reference sequence). CDR3 amino acids: CSASPSSYEQYF. Written as DNA, the CDR3 is TGCAGTGCTAGTCCAAGCTCCTACGAGCAGTACTTC.

This sequence joins TRBV18 and TRBJ2-1, with 8 bases matching TRBD2. The CDR3 totals 16 residues. Per germline, CDR1 KGHSH and CDR2 LQKENI. Trimming took 2 bases from V and 9 from J; bases not matched to a gene: 12. The CDR3 loop reads CASSPGSTGGRGEQFF. The CDR3 bases are TGTGCCAGCTCACCAGGATCGACGGGGGGGAGGGGTGAGCAGTTCTTC.

This clonotype appeared many times. The chain is built from TRBV9 and TRBJ2-3; D not certain. The CDR3 covers 16 residues. Looked up from germline, CDR1 is SGDLS and CDR2 is YYNGEE. The V gene lost 4 bases and the J gene lost 2 bases, with 17 bases spanning the gap. CDR3 loop: CASSTDGLAFTDTQYF. Here the CDR3 DNA reads TGTGCCAGCAGCACCGACGGGCTCGCATTCACAGATACGCAGTATTTT.

In DNA, the CDR3 is TGCAGCGTTCTTCCGGGACAGAACACTGAAGCTTTCTTT. Its protein is CSVLPGQNTEAFF. J is TRBJ1-1 and V is TRBV29-1, with D perhaps TRBD1 (6 bases). The CDR3 runs 13 residues. Deletions cut 5 bases from V and 1 base from J, with 11 bases between. CDR1 and CDR2 (germline): SQVTM, ANQGSEA.

The rearrangement links TRBV6-2 or TRBV6-3 to TRBJ2-7; D is undetermined. The CDR3 is 14 residues long. V gave up 4 bases and J gave up 2 bases, with 12 bases separating them. Germline assignment: CDR1 MNHEY and CDR2 SVGEGT. CDR3 sequence reads: CASSSSQPPYEQYF. Here the CDR3 DNA reads TGTGCCAGCAGTTCTAGTCAGCCACCCTACGAGCAGTACTTC.

This clonotype was counted many times. The chain recombines TRBV5-8 with TRBJ2-1; D gene unclear. CDR3 size: 15 residues. The germline gives CDR1 SGHTS, CDR2 YDEGEE. The V and J ends lost 3 bases and 6 bases respectively, with 16 bases between them. This chain's CDR3 is CASSSPGIRRNEQFF. CDR3 nucleotide sequence: TGTGCCAGCAGCTCGCCCGGCATTCGCCGCAATGAGCAGTTCTTC.

This clonotype was picked up many times. The chain is built from TRBV9 and TRBJ1-5; D gene unclear. Trimming took 0 bases from V and 4 from J, leaving 5 bases between them. Germline values: CDR1 SGDLS, CDR2 YYNGEE. CDR3 length: 13 amino acids. This chain's CDR3 is CASSVADNQPQHF. The CDR3 coding sequence is TGTGCCAGCAGCGTAGCTGATAATCAGCCCCAGCATTTT.

This clonotype was counted at least ten times. The J gene is TRBJ2-5, the V gene TRBV11-2; the D is unclear. The V and J ends lost 6 bases and 1 base respectively, with 12 bases between them. Germline CDR1 is SGHAT and CDR2 is FQNNGV. This CDR3 has 14 residues. In nucleotides, the CDR3 is TGTGCCAGCAGTTCCTCCCACATCCAAGAGACCCAGTACTTC. Residues: CASSSSHIQETQYF.

This clonotype was detected many times. This chain links TRBV12-5 with TRBJ2-3; weak D call: TRBD2 (7 bases). The germline gives CDR1 LGHNT, CDR2 FRNRAP. The CDR3 is 14 residues long. Trimming cost V 5 bases and J 8 bases, with 17 bases left between them. CDR3 residues: CASGTGGGAGTQYF. CDR3 in DNA: TGTGCTAGTGGTACGGGGGGCGGTGCAGGTACGCAGTATTTT.

This clonotype was counted many times. This sequence joins TRBV2 and TRBJ1-6, with TRBD1 matching 10 bases. Germline trimming cut 3 bases from V and 4 bases from J; bases unmatched to any gene: 3. CDR3 size: 16 residues. Germline lookup yields CDR1 SNHLY and CDR2 FYNNEI. CDR3 sequence: CASSDPGQGYNSPLHF. CDR3 bases: TGTGCCAGCAGTGATCCGGGACAGGGGTATAATTCACCCCTCCACTTT.

The gene calls are TRBV2 and TRBJ2-1, with 8 bases matching TRBD1. V dropped 2 bases and J dropped 8; count of bases not matched to a gene: 8. The CDR3 has 15 amino acids. The germline CDR1 and CDR2 sequences are SNHLY and FYNNEI. The CDR3 protein is CASSEFLTGDYEQFF. In nucleotides, the CDR3 is TGTGCCAGCAGTGAATTCTTGACAGGGGATTATGAGCAGTTCTTC.

This clonotype was seen many times. The chain carries TRBV2 and TRBJ1-4; D not resolved. With 6 bases removed from V and 8 bases from J, the gap between germline ends came to 16 bases. The CDR3 covers 14 residues. Germline values: CDR1 SNHLY, CDR2 FYNNEI. The CDR3 bases are TGTGCCAGCAGGCAACAGTTATTGGGGGAAAAACTGTTTTTT. Amino acids: CASRQQLLGEKLFF.

On this clonotype itself: This clone may be a read error of a much larger clone one base away. The chain couples TRBV27 to TRBJ2-5; TRBD2 agrees at 9 bases. Germline CDR1 is MNHEY and CDR2 is SMNVEV (reference sequence). CDR3 length: 12 amino acids. Here the CDR3 reads CANSWAGGSQYF. The DNA of the CDR3 is TGTGCCAACAGTTGGGCGGGAGGGTCCCAGTACTTC.

This clonotype was observed many times. This chain uses TRBV10-3 with TRBJ2-7, with TRBD1 identical over 9 bases. V lost 2 bases and J lost 5; bases outside the gene matches: 10. The CDR3 covers 16 residues. Germline CDR1 reads ENHRY; CDR2 reads SYGVKD. In DNA, the CDR3 is TGTGCCATCAGTGAGATCGGGTGGCGGACAGGGGACGAGCAGTACTTC. As protein: CAISEIGWRTGDEQYF.

In this sample, this clonotype turned up many times. This chain uses TRBV4-2 with TRBJ2-1; a weak D match, TRBD1 (5 bases). This CDR3 contains 17 residues. V lost 1 base, J lost 4 bases, and 17 bases lay in between. Germline assignment: CDR1 LGHNA and CDR2 YNFKEQ. CDR3: CASSQALAVDSYNEQFF. As DNA, the CDR3 is TGTGCCAGCAGCCAAGCTCTGGCGGTTGACAGTTACAATGAGCAGTTCTTC.

On this clonotype: Since a much larger clone is just one base distant, this may be a read error. Because the CDR3 is missing its conserved closing phenylalanine or tryptophan, this is likely a read error. The chain uses TRBV6-4 and TRBJ2-2; D might be TRBD1 (5 bases). From germline, CDR1 is MRHNA and CDR2 SNTAGT. The CDR3 runs 17 residues. Trimming took off 5 bases at V and 4 bases at J, with 20 bases between the two ends. The CDR3 nucleotides are TGTGCCAGCAGTCCCGGAAGACAGTCTTTCGGCACCGGGGAGCTGTTTTTA. Translated, it gives CASSPGRQSFGTGELFL.